This TCR beta chain was sequenced during a study of CD8+ T cells in alopecia areata. In each case, RNA was isolated and then reverse transcribed into cDNA as the sequencing template. TCRdb's copy holds only in-frame clones and misses some; the assay was immunoSEQ multiplex PCR. Here the sample spans 95,000 to 120,000 clones, around 54% being singletons. Germline V gene data show CDR1 as SGHTA and CDR2 as FQGNSA. This CDR3 comprises 15 residues. V dropped 9 bases and J dropped 4; count of bases not matched to a gene: 15. Treatment defined: oral pan-JAK inhibitor, 5-10 mg twice daily. Obtained from alopecia areata patients were lesional scalp punch biopsies along with peripheral blood.

The chain employs TRBV7-2 and TRBJ2-7; 7 bases line up with TRBD1. This TCR was recovered from a human donor with alopecia areata. Here the sequenced sample was CD4+ T cells sorted from blood, taken at week 24, from a patient treated with tofacitinib. CDR3 nucleotide sequence: TGTGCCAGGCACTCCCGGGGTAGGGGGCGATACGAGCAGTACTTC. This codes for CARHSRGRGRYEQYF.